These 21 T cell receptor beta chains were sequenced from one sample in a study of blood T cells in healthy people across ages. The use of a sample-barcoded 5' primer and a J-beta primer mix characterized a second PCR of about 7 to 12 cycles. TCRdb ran MiXCR on the 5' RACE reads and lists one entry per CDR3 protein. The top ten hold around 14% of the sample, which has about a million distinct CDR3 sequences, about two fifths seen once. The specimen was blood. The receptors come from a man between 18 and 35 years old in good health.

The rearrangement joins TRBV29-1 to TRBJ1-1, with a tentative D call TRBD1 (5 bases). Germline V gives CDR1 SQVTM, CDR2 ANQGSEA. The CDR3 totals 13 residues. V lost 7 bases, J lost 0 bases, and 12 bases lay in between. The CDR3 is CSGGEGVNTEAFF. For the CDR3, the DNA is TGCAGCGGGGGGGAGGGCGTGAACACTGAAGCTTTCTTT.

V usage is TRBV29-1 and J usage is TRBJ2-3; no clear D. The V and J ends lost 4 bases and 0 bases respectively, with 11 bases between them. Per the germline V gene, CDR1 is SQVTM and CDR2 is ANQGSEA. The CDR3 contains 14 residues. The chain's CDR3 is CSVGSRPSTDTQYF. The CDR3 nucleotides are TGCAGCGTTGGGAGCAGACCTAGCACAGATACGCAGTATTTT.

This clonotype was found a few times. The rearrangement uses TRBV20-1 and TRBJ2-5, with TRBD2 matching over 8 bases. The CDR3 is 15 amino acids. With V trimmed by 6 bases and J by 1 base, 10 bases remained unmatched. CDR1 and CDR2 (germline): DFQATT, SNEGSKA (reference sequence). DNA of the CDR3: TGCAGTGCCCTCTGGCGGGGGGTTATCCAAGAGACCCAGTACTTC. It specifies CSALWRGVIQETQYF.

A few counts support this clonotype. The V and J genes are TRBV7-9 and TRBJ1-2; D unclear. CDR1 and CDR2 from the germline V gene are SEHNR and FQNEAQ (reference sequence). The V and J ends lost 1 base and 8 bases respectively, with 11 bases between them. The CDR3 covers 13 residues. The CDR3 bases are TGTGCCAGCAGCTTAGTTGCAGATGCGGGCTACACCTTC. This encodes CASSLVADAGYTF.

V usage is TRBV6-1 and J usage is TRBJ1-1; TRBD1 is a possible D gene (6 bases). The ends were cut back, 4 bases at V and 6 bases at J, with 24 bases in the middle. The CDR3 contains 17 residues. Germline values: CDR1 MNHNS, CDR2 SASEGT. CDR3 sequence reads: CASSGRGGSPLLAEAFF. The CDR3 nucleotides are TGTGCCAGCAGTGGTCGGGGGGGCTCTCCCCTTTTGGCTGAAGCTTTCTTT.

The chain recombines TRBV12-3 or TRBV12-4 with TRBJ1-5; TRBD1 agrees at 7 bases. The CDR3 is 14 residues long. Trimming took 2 bases from V and 7 from J; bases not matched to a gene: 5. The CDR3 loop reads CASSLSTGPQPQHF. Written as DNA, the CDR3 is TGTGCCAGCAGTTTATCGACAGGGCCGCAGCCCCAGCATTTT.

This clonotype was recorded at least ten times. The gene calls are TRBV4-3 and TRBJ2-1; the D gene is possibly TRBD2 (6 bases). Germline V CDR1 and CDR2: LGHNA, YSLEER. Trimming stripped 4 bases from V and 14 bases from J, with 21 bases between. This CDR3 is built from 14 residues. DNA for the CDR3: TGCGCCAGCAGCCTAGAGGTGGAGGGTCCAGCGGAGTTCTTC. Protein: CASSLEVEGPAEFF.

This clonotype was picked up a small number of times. The chain employs TRBV12-5 and TRBJ1-1; D is possibly TRBD1 (5 bases). Germline V gene data show CDR1 as LGHNT and CDR2 as FRNRAP. The germline V and J ends were trimmed by 10 bases and 2 bases, with 14 bases remaining between them. This CDR3 comprises 13 residues. CDR3 sequence reads: CAITTARNTEAFF. The CDR3 DNA is TGTGCTATTACGACAGCAAGAAACACTGAAGCTTTCTTT.

There are a few counts of this clonotype. The V call is TRBV4-3, the J call TRBJ1-2; D is possibly TRBD1 (5 bases). CDR1 LGHNA and CDR2 YSLEER come from the germline V gene. The CDR3 has 17 amino acids. Trimming removed 0 bases at V and 0 bases at J, with 14 bases between. The CDR3 sequence is CASSQDYGGAANYGYTF. CDR3 nucleotide sequence: TGCGCCAGCAGCCAAGATTATGGAGGGGCAGCTAACTATGGCTACACCTTC.

This chain uses TRBV9 with TRBJ2-4; 8 bases are a match to TRBD1. The J call may be in error: the DNA end matches TRBJ2-5 better. Germline-derived CDR1 and CDR2 are SGDLS and YYNGEE. The CDR3 is 16 amino acids. CDR3 coding DNA: TGTGCCAGCAGCGTAGGGGTGACAGGGGACCAAGAGACCCAGTACTTC. Its protein is CASSVGVTGDQETQYF.

This clonotype was counted only a few times. This rearrangement joins TRBV5-1 to TRBJ2-3; D ambiguous. The CDR3 extends over 13 amino acids. Trimming stripped 4 bases from V and 3 bases from J, with 9 bases between. Germline V CDR1 and CDR2: SGHRS, YFSETQ. CDR3 in amino acids: CASSRSKTDTQYF. The CDR3 region has the DNA TGCGCCAGCAGCCGTAGCAAGACAGATACGCAGTATTTT.

The rearrangement uses TRBV20-1 and TRBJ2-1; 9 bases fit TRBD2. V shed 6 bases and J 5 bases; nucleotides not matched to a gene: 5. This CDR3 contains 13 residues. CDR1 DFQATT and CDR2 SNEGSKA come from the germline V gene (reference sequence). The CDR3 DNA is TGCAGTGCCAGGAGACTAGCGGACAATGAGCAGTTCTTC. This encodes CSARRLADNEQFF.

The genes are TRBV2 and TRBJ2-3, with no clear D. V lost 7 bases and J lost 6, with 11 bases in between. Germline V gives CDR1 SNHLY, CDR2 FYNNEI. The CDR3 consists of 12 residues. This CDR3 reads CASIMPPDTQYF. DNA of the CDR3: TGTGCCAGCATCATGCCGCCGGATACGCAGTATTTT.

The chain has TRBV6-2 or TRBV6-3 and TRBJ2-7; D call uncertain. V was trimmed by 0 bases and J by 10 bases, leaving 13 bases between them. The CDR3 totals 13 residues. CDR1 and CDR2 (germline): MNHEY, SVGEGT. Here the CDR3 DNA reads TGTGCCAGCAGTTACTCTGCGACTCCAATTCAGTACTTC. Its translation: CASSYSATPIQYF.

The gene calls are TRBV6-2 or TRBV6-3 and TRBJ2-5; D is uncertain. Germline V gene lookup returns CDR1 MNHEY and CDR2 SVGEGT. Trimming shortened V by 7 bases and J by 7 bases, and 10 bases separated the two germline ends. The CDR3 has 11 amino acids. The CDR3 reads CASTDGGTQYF. The CDR3 DNA sequence: TGTGCCAGCACCGATGGTGGGACCCAGTACTTC.

The rearrangement links TRBV27 to TRBJ1-1; no definite D call. Trimming removed 1 base from V and 0 bases from J, with 9 bases in between. The germline V gene encodes CDR1 MNHEY and CDR2 SMNVEV (reference sequence). The CDR3 runs 15 residues. CDR3 in DNA: TGTGCCAGCAGTTTATTTAGTCACTTGAACACTGAAGCTTTCTTT. Translated, it gives CASSLFSHLNTEAFF.

The chain has TRBV7-2 and TRBJ1-1, with D maybe TRBD1 (5 bases). The CDR3 is 14 amino acids. V shed 4 bases and J shed 10 bases, with 19 bases lying between them. Germline lookup yields CDR1 SGHTA and CDR2 FQGNSA. The CDR3 spells CASSSQMGVDVAFF. CDR3 sequence (DNA): TGTGCCAGCAGCTCCCAGATGGGGGTGGATGTAGCTTTCTTT.

This clonotype showed up just a few times. J is TRBJ1-1 and V is TRBV6-2 or TRBV6-3, with D unresolved. Germline assignment: CDR1 MNHEY and CDR2 SVGEGT. The CDR3 covers 13 residues. The ends were cut back, 5 bases at V and 1 base at J, with 8 bases in the middle. CDR3 nucleotide sequence: TGTGCCAGCAGTGACACGGAGAACACTGAAGCTTTCTTT. It encodes CASSDTENTEAFF.

This clonotype has just a few counts. This rearrangement joins TRBV10-3 to TRBJ1-1; 10 bases fit TRBD1. Germline V gene sequence: CDR1 ENHRY, CDR2 SYGVKD. The V and J ends lost 7 bases and 3 bases, in that order; junction bases with no gene match: 2. This CDR3 contains 13 residues. CDR3 amino acids: CAIKDRGDTEAFF. CDR3 bases: TGTGCCATCAAGGACAGGGGGGACACTGAAGCTTTCTTT.

This clonotype was observed a handful of times. The V and J genes are TRBV20-1 and TRBJ2-1, with TRBD1 as a possible D gene (5 bases). CDR1 and CDR2 (germline): DFQATT, SNEGSKA (reference sequence). The CDR3 covers 15 residues. V was pared by 6 bases and J by 0 bases, with 15 bases between. CDR3 sequence reads: CSANTQGYSYNEQFF. The CDR3 DNA reads as TGCAGTGCCAATACTCAGGGCTACTCCTACAATGAGCAGTTCTTC.

On this clonotype: At one end the junction does not follow the germline gene, possibly because of a read error. This chain joins TRBV6-5 and TRBJ2-1, with TRBD2 identical over 14 bases. Germline assignment: CDR1 MNHEY and CDR2 SVGAGI. The CDR3 covers 18 residues. DNA of the CDR3: TGTGCCGGCAGTTACTGGGGACTAGCGGGGGCCGGGGACAATGAGCAGTTCTTC. Encoded protein: CAGSYWGLAGAGDNEQFF.